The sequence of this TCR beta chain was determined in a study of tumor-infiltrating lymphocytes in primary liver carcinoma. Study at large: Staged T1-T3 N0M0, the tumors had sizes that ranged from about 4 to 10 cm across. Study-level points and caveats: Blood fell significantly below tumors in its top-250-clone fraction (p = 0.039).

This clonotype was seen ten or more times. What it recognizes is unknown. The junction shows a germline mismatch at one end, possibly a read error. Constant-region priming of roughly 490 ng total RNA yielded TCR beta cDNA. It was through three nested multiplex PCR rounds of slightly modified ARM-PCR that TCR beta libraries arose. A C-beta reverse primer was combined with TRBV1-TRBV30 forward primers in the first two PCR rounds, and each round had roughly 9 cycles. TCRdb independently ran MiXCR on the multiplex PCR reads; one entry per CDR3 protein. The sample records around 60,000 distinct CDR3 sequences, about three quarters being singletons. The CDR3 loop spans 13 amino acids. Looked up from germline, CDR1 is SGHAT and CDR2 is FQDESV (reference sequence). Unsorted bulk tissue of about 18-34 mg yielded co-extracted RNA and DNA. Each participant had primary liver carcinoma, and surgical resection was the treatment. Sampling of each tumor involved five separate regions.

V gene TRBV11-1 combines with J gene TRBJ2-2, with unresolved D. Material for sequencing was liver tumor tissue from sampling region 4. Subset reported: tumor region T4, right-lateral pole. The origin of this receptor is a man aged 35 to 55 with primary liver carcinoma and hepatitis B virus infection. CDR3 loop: CANSFWDTGELFF. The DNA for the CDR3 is TGTGCCAACAGCTTTTGGGACACCGGGGAGCTGTTTTTT.